This T cell receptor beta chain was sequenced for a study of blood T cells in healthy people across ages (dated by TCRdb to the mid-2010s). Context from the whole study: In model experiments, template switching captured about one uniquely barcoded TCR beta cDNA molecule for every two T cells. The study measured age-related changes in TCR beta repertoire diversity using deep sequencing normalized with unique cDNA molecular identifiers. To avoid experimental bias, donors of different ages were spread randomly across the sequencing lanes. For two donors (one aged 18 to 30 and one aged 80 or older), the study analyzed two additional independent replicas of 1 million unique cDNA reads from the same blood draw. Donors were grouped into four age groups: young (average 16 years), middle-aged (roughly 37), aged (around 60) and long-lived (around 80).

Of note for this clonotype: Its target antigen remains unknown. Within one base of it there is no much larger clone, and no base qualities were kept.

Results and caveats for the whole study, not just this receptor: Because profiling used bulk unsorted PBMCs, naive and antigen-experienced compartments could not be compared conclusively. Observed TCR beta diversity per million T cells fell roughly linearly with age, and a significant reduction was already apparent by age around 44. Because the CMV infection status of the donors was unknown, age-related changes in expanded clonotypes may potentially have been confounded. The percentage of naive T cells measured by flow cytometry correlated strongly with observed TCR beta diversity. Compared with the aged group, the long-lived group had more naive CD4+ T cells, fewer expanded clones and increased TCR diversity, a pattern suggesting age selection. Estimates of total diversity based on one million sequenced T cells were considered lower bounds and underestimates.

Reading from cysteine to phenylalanine, the CDR3 counts 13 amino acids. The kept DNA is CDR3 alone, 39 bases in frame from the first base. Based on the germline V gene, the CDR1 and CDR2 sequences are MNHEY and SVGAGI. V was cut back by 8 bases and J by 0 bases, leaving a gap of 9 bases between them. The library was generated by 5' RACE. The sequencer listed for this sample is Illumina HiSeq 2500. A second PCR of roughly 7 to 11 cycles was run with a J-beta primer mix and a sample-barcoded 5' primer. Each TCR beta cDNA molecule received a unique molecular identifier from a template-switch 5' adaptor carrying 12 random nucleotides. Each sample yielded at least 3 million CDR3-containing paired-end reads. First-strand cDNA was synthesized from all RNA with the Mint cDNA synthesis kit, primed by a TRBC-specific oligonucleotide. Following uracil-DNA glycosylase treatment, all cDNA underwent a first 18-cycle PCR with the universal primers M1SS and BC2_uni_R. In the original analysis: For normalization, 1 million high-quality reads, each with a distinct molecular identifier, were randomly selected from each sample. Instead of being binned into consensus sequences, reads that shared molecular identifiers were thrown out. CDR3 identification, clonotype clustering and error correction used MiTCR with a Q25 quality threshold and the strictest error-elimination algorithm. Lower-bound total TCR beta diversity was estimated with a nonparametric unseen species model using Euler transformation. TCRdb cleaned the public reads at Q25 with fastp, built clones with MiXCR and kept in-frame beta chains. Each entry is one CDR3 protein sequence, shown with its most common DNA and genes. The V and J calls here are based on TCRdb, not the publication. Present in this sample are roughly 730,000 distinct CDR3 sequences, more than 55% of which were seen just once. Roughly 24% of the sample lies in the top ten.

The roughly 39 donors, aged about 6 to 95 years, were systemically healthy Caucasian individuals from Russia. Each donor gave roughly 9.5 milliliters of peripheral blood, collected into EDTA-treated Vacutainer tubes. PBMCs were isolated by Ficoll-Paque density-gradient centrifugation, with at least 7 million obtained per sample. Total RNA was extracted from PBMCs with Trizol reagent, with at least 6 micrograms obtained per sample. The percentages of naive CD45RAhigh/CD27high T cells were determined by flow cytometry on a PBMC aliquot from every donor. The sequenced material came from blood. The V and J genes are TRBV6-5 and TRBJ2-3, with no D gene named confidently. This TCR was sampled from a man aged 35 to 55 in good health. The DNA sequence is given as TGTGCCAGCGAATCCCCTAGCACAGATACGCAGTATTTT. This gives the protein CASESPSTDTQYF.